This TCR beta chain was identified in a study of beta chain features in type 1 diabetes. Study as a whole: Sorted cells examined across all samples numbered approximately 100 million. Study-level points and caveats: Lower insertion and higher deletion counts appeared at VDJ junctions in type 1 diabetes patients. Type 1 diabetes patients had moderately but significantly shorter TCRB CDR3s in all four CD4+ subsets.

In regard to this clone: What it recognizes is unknown. Different DNA sequences within this sample yield the same CDR3.

The study reverse transcribed the entire isolated RNA, so it sequenced expressed TCRB transcripts. TCRdb's table, derived via immunoSEQ multiplex PCR, lists solely in-frame clones and lacks some. This sample has 640,000 or so clones; around an eighth occur once, and the top ten carry roughly 0.022%. The CDR3 runs 12 residues. Per germline, CDR1 GTSNPN and CDR2 SVGIG (reference sequence). With 1 base removed from V and 1 base from J, the gap between germline ends came to 4 bases. Markers CD45RO/CCR7/CD25/CD127/CD95/CD27 served to sort CD4+ naive, central memory, regulatory and stem cell-like memory cells. Each of the sorted populations had a purity greater than 95%.

The specimen was naive CD4+ T cells from blood. This TCR came from a man between 18 and 35 years old with type 1 diabetes. V usage is TRBV30 and J usage is TRBJ1-1; no clear D. The DNA for the CDR3 is TGTGCCTGGAGTGGTGGGAACACTGAAGCTTTCTTT. Its translation is CAWSGGNTEAFF.